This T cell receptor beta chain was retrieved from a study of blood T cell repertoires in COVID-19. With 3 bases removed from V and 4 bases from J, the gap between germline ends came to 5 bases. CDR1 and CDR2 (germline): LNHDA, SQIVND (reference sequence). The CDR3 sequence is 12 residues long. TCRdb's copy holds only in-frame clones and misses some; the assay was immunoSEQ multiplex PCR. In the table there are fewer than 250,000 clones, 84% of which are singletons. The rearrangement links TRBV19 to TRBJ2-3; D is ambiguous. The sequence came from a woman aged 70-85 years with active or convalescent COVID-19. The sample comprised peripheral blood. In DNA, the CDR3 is TGTGCCAGTAGTATTTCGGCAGATACGCAGTATTTT. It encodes CASSISADTQYF.